This TCR beta chain was found in a study of neurological immune-mediated disorders. Input was about a million sorted T cells, either CD4+ or CD8+. Synthesis of cDNA was accomplished via 5'RACE employing 10-nucleotide random UMIs. TCRdb passed the 5' RACE reads through MiXCR, listing each CDR3 protein once. The profile covers fewer than 20,000 distinct CDR3 sequences, with under 3.5% appearing a single time and just over 20% taken by the ten largest. This CDR3 is built from 15 residues. V lost 4 bases, J lost 4 bases, and 8 bases stayed unmatched. CDR1 is SGHRS, CDR2 YFSETQ, per germline. The sequence was obtained from a woman aged 35 to 49 in good health. Sequencing was carried out using CD8+ T cells from blood. The chain uses TRBV5-1 and TRBJ2-7; 10 bases fit TRBD2. The CDR3 bases are TGCGCCAGCAGCACCCCACTAGCGGGACGGTACGAGCAGTACTTC. Translating gives CASSTPLAGRYEQYF.